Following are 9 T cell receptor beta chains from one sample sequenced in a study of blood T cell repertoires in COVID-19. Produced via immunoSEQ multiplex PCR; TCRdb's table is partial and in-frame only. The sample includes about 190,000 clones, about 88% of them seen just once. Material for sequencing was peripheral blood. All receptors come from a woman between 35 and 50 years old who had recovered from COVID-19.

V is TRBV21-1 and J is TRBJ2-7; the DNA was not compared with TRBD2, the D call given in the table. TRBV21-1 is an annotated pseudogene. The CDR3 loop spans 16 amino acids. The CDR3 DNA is TGTGCCAGCCGCAAAGGAGAGCGGGAGGGCTCCTACGAGCAGTACTTC. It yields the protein CASRKGEREGSYEQYF.

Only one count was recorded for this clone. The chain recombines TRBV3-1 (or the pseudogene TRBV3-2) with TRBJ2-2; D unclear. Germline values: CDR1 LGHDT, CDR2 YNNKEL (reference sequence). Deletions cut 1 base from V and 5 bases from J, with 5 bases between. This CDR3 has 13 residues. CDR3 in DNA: TGTGCCAGCAGCCAAGTCCAGACCGGGGAGCTGTTTTTT. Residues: CASSQVQTGELFF.

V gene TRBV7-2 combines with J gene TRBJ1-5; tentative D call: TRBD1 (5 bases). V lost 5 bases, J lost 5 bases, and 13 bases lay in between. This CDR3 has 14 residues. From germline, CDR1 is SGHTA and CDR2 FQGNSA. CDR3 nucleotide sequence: TGTGCCAGCAGCGGCCGGTCGGGGGATCAGCCCCAGCATTTT. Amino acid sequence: CASSGRSGDQPQHF.

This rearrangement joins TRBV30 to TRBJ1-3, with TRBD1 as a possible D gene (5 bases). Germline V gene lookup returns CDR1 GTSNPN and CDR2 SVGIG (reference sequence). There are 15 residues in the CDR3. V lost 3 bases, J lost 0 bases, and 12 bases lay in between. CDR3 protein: CAWRSKGLSGNTIYF. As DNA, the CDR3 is TGTGCCTGGAGGTCGAAGGGACTCTCTGGAAACACCATATATTTT.

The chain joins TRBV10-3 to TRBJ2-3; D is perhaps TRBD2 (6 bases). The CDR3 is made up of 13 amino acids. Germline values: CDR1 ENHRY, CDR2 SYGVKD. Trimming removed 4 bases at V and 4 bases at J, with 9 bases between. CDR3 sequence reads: CAISVRGSDTQYF. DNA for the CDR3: TGTGCCATCAGTGTACGGGGGTCAGATACGCAGTATTTT.

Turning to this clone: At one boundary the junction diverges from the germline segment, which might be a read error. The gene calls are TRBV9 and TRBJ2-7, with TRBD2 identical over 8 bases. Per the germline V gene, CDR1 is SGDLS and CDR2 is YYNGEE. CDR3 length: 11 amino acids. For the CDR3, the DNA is TGTGCCAGCAGCGAAGGACTAGCTCTCCGTTTC. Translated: CASSEGLALRF.

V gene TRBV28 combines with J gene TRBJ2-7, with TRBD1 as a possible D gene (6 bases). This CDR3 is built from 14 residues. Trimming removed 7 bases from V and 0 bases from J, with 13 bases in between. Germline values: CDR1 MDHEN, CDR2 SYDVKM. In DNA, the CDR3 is TGTGCCAGCAAACAAAGGGGGAGCTCCTACGAGCAGTACTTC. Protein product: CASKQRGSSYEQYF.

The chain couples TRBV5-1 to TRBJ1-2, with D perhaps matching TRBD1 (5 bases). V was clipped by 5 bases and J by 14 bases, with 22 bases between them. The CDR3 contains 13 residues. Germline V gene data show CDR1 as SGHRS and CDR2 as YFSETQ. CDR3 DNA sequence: TGCGCCAGCAGTCGTCCGGTCACGGGACTTATTACCTTC. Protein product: CASSRPVTGLITF.

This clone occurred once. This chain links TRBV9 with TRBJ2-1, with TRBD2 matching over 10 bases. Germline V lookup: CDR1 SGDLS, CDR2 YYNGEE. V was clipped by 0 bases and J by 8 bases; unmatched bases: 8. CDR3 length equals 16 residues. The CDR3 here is CASSVDGGLALHEQFF. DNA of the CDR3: TGTGCCAGCAGCGTAGATGGGGGACTAGCGCTCCATGAGCAGTTCTTC. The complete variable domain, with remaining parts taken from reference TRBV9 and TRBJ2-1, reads DSGVTQTPKHLITATGQRVTLRCSPRSGDLSVYWYQQSLDQGLQFLIQYYNGEERAKGNILERFSAQQFPDLHSELNLSSLELGDSALYFCASSVDGGLALHEQFFGPGTRLTVL.